These 22 T cell receptor beta chains originate from one sample sequenced in a study of blood T cell repertoires in COVID-19. The assay was immunoSEQ multiplex PCR, and TCRdb's table has in-frame clones only and misses some. The sample lists about 140,000 clones, about 83% seen once, with roughly 4% in the top ten. Sequencing used peripheral blood. These receptors were collected from a woman aged 40-49 years with acute or convalescent COVID-19.

The table lists this clone with a count of one. The chain has TRBV5-4 and TRBJ1-1; TRBD1 matches at 9 bases. Unmatched junction bases numbered 10, after V lost 3 bases and J lost 7 bases. CDR1 is SGHNT and CDR2 is YYREEE in the germline V gene (reference sequence). This CDR3 spans 15 amino acids. Here the CDR3 DNA reads TGTGCCAGCAGCTACGGGACAGGGCTTATACTTGAAGCTTTCTTT. Protein: CASSYGTGLILEAFF.

This clone was counted between two and nine times. The CDR3 here is CASSPSQTDTQYF. In DNA form, the CDR3 reads TGTGCCAGCTCACCAAGTCAGACAGATACGCAGTATTTT. The rearrangement uses TRBV18 and TRBJ2-3, with unresolved D. V lost 2 bases and J lost 3, with 6 bases in between. CDR3 length: 13 amino acids. CDR1 is KGHSH, CDR2 LQKENI, per germline.

V gene TRBV4-2 combines with J gene TRBJ2-3; D is uncertain. The V gene lost 0 bases and the J gene lost 0 bases, with 7 bases spanning the gap. The CDR3 has 15 amino acids. Germline values: CDR1 LGHNA, CDR2 YNFKEQ. The CDR3 region is CASSQEIRSTDTQYF. The DNA of the CDR3 is TGTGCCAGCAGCCAAGAAATCCGTAGCACAGATACGCAGTATTTT.

The chain uses TRBV6-5 and TRBJ2-1; D is ambiguous. Germline loops: CDR1 MNHEY, CDR2 SVGAGI. The ends were cut back, 3 bases at V and 9 bases at J, with 15 bases in the middle. This CDR3 is 14 amino acids long. The CDR3 bases are TGTGCCAGCAGTTATCGGTCAGGTGTCAGTGAGCAGTTCTTC. Translation gives CASSYRSGVSEQFF.

This chain links TRBV18 with TRBJ2-7; D might be TRBD2 (5 bases). Deletions cut 2 bases from V and 0 bases from J, with 14 bases between. Germline V lookup: CDR1 KGHSH, CDR2 LQKENI. The CDR3 totals 16 residues. In nucleotides, the CDR3 is TGTGCCAGCTCACCATTTGGGTCGGGGAACTCCTACGAGCAGTACTTC. Residues: CASSPFGSGNSYEQYF.

The chain recombines TRBV12-3 or TRBV12-4 with TRBJ1-2, with 7 bases fitting TRBD1. This CDR3 is 12 amino acids long. J lost 8 bases, V lost 8 bases, and 8 bases had no gene match. In DNA form, the CDR3 reads TGTGCCAGCCGATCACCGGGACAGGGCTACACCTTC. Translation: CASRSPGQGYTF.

This chain uses TRBV4-1 with TRBJ2-4; 10 nucleotides match TRBD1. The CDR3 consists of 13 residues. The germline gives CDR1 MGHRA, CDR2 YSYEKL. Trimming took 4 bases from V and 7 from J; bases not matched to a gene: 1. Here the CDR3 DNA reads TGCGCCAGCAGCCCGGGACAGGGGAACATTCAGTACTTC. It codes for CASSPGQGNIQYF.

The chain's CDR3 is CASSPDRDPYNSPLHF. The DNA of the CDR3 is TGTGCCAGCAGCCCCGACAGGGATCCCTATAATTCACCCCTCCACTTT. The V and J genes are TRBV7-9 and TRBJ1-6; 7 bases line up with TRBD1. V was pared by 5 bases and J by 2 bases, with 6 bases of the junction left unmatched. Germline assignment: CDR1 SEHNR and CDR2 FQNEAQ (reference sequence). The CDR3 length is 16 residues.

J is TRBJ1-3 and V is TRBV19, with D perhaps TRBD1 (6 bases). The V gene's germline CDR1 is LNHDA and CDR2 SQIVND (reference sequence). Trimming removed 4 bases from V and 0 bases from J, with 16 bases in between. The CDR3 runs 17 residues. The CDR3 DNA reads TGTGCCAGTAGTAGTCCGGGACAAAAAACCTCTGGAAACACCATATATTTT. This translates into CASSSPGQKTSGNTIYF.

This chain links TRBV7-6 with TRBJ1-5, with D unresolved. CDR1 SGHVS and CDR2 FNYEAQ come from the germline V gene. Trimming shortened V by 5 bases and J by 7 bases, and 18 bases separated the two germline ends. The CDR3 runs to 15 residues. As DNA, the CDR3 is TGTGCCAGCAGCCCACTGACGGGAGAAGGACAGCCCCAGCATTTT. Amino acids: CASSPLTGEGQPQHF.

The chain combines TRBV7-8 with TRBJ2-3; 10 bases are shared with TRBD2. Trimming removed 6 bases from V and 11 bases from J; junction bases left unmatched: 17. CDR1 is SGHVS, CDR2 FQNEAQ, per germline. The CDR3 contains 16 residues. The CDR3 coding sequence is TGTGCCAGCAGACCACGACTAGCGGGCATCCTTGGGGAGCAGTATTTT. Its translation is CASRPRLAGILGEQYF.

The rearrangement links TRBV10-2 to TRBJ1-4; 7 nucleotides line up with TRBD1. Germline V CDR1 and CDR2: WSHSY, SAAADI. This CDR3 comprises 15 residues. V gave up 4 bases and J gave up 3 bases; unmatched junction bases: 5. Here the CDR3 DNA reads TGCGCCAGCAGTGGACAGGGTATCTCTAATGAAAAACTGTTTTTT. Protein sequence: CASSGQGISNEKLFF.

This chain links TRBV18 with TRBJ1-1, with TRBD1 identical over 7 bases. V shed 6 bases and J 6 bases; nucleotides not matched to a gene: 10. The CDR3 extends over 14 amino acids. Germline CDR1 and CDR2: KGHSH and LQKENI. In DNA form, the CDR3 reads TGTGCCAGCTCTACGACTCAGGGGGACTCTGAAGCTTTCTTT. Protein sequence: CASSTTQGDSEAFF.

This clone appeared a single time. The chain uses TRBV2 and TRBJ2-7; TRBD1 agrees at 7 bases. The germline gives CDR1 SNHLY, CDR2 FYNNEI. The CDR3 runs to 15 residues. Trimming removed 2 bases from V and 8 bases from J; junction bases left unmatched: 12. The DNA for the CDR3 is TGTGCCAGCAGTGAAAAAATGGGACAGTCTACGAAGCAGTACTTC. It yields the protein CASSEKMGQSTKQYF. Drawing the rest from reference TRBV2 and TRBJ2-7, the complete variable domain is EPEVTQTPSHQVTQMGQEVILRCVPISNHLYFYWYRQILGQKVEFLVSFYNNEISEKSEIFDDQFSVERPDGSNFTLKIRSTKLEDSAMYFCASSEKMGQSTKQYFGPGTRLTVT.

The V call is TRBV3-1 (or the pseudogene TRBV3-2), the J call TRBJ1-4; D gene unclear. Trimming removed 0 bases from V and 0 bases from J, with 5 bases in between. Germline lookup yields CDR1 LGHDT and CDR2 YNNKEL (reference sequence). The CDR3 consists of 15 residues. The CDR3 protein is CASSQEQSTNEKLFF. In DNA, the CDR3 is TGTGCCAGCAGCCAAGAGCAGTCAACTAATGAAAAACTGTTTTTT.

This chain uses TRBV6-2 or TRBV6-3 with TRBJ2-2; 8 bases align to TRBD1. Germline assignment: CDR1 MNHEY and CDR2 SVGEGT. CDR3 length: 17 amino acids. V shed 6 bases, J shed 0 bases, and the junction held 9 bases outside the gene matches. The CDR3 is CASSRTGGKANTGELFF. In nucleotides, the CDR3 is TGTGCCAGCAGCCGAACAGGGGGAAAGGCGAACACCGGGGAGCTGTTTTTT.

This clone was recorded only once. V and J are TRBV7-2 and TRBJ2-5; TRBD1 is a possible D gene (5 bases). The germline V and J ends were trimmed by 5 bases and 4 bases, with 17 bases remaining between them. Germline V gene lookup returns CDR1 SGHTA and CDR2 FQGNSA. This CDR3 comprises 15 residues. CDR3 DNA: TGTGCCAGCAGCCCGCAGGGTGGTCAAGCAGAGACCCAGTACTTC. This gives the protein CASSPQGGQAETQYF.

The chain joins TRBV7-2 to TRBJ1-3; TRBD1 agrees at 12 bases. The V gene's germline CDR1 is SGHTA and CDR2 FQGNSA. V shed 3 bases, J shed 7 bases, and the junction held 7 bases outside the gene matches. The CDR3 is 16 residues long. CDR3 protein: CASSFPPGQGANTIYF. The CDR3 DNA follows: TGTGCCAGCAGCTTCCCTCCGGGACAGGGGGCTAACACCATATATTTT.

This clone was observed a few times. The J gene is TRBJ2-3, the V gene TRBV19; D possibly corresponds to TRBD2 (7 bases). Germline assignment: CDR1 LNHDA and CDR2 SQIVND (reference sequence). The CDR3 extends over 14 amino acids. The V gene lost 5 bases and the J gene lost 3 bases, with 12 bases spanning the gap. The CDR3 DNA reads TGTGCCAGTAGTTTACAGGGAGGGACAGATACGCAGTATTTT. This codes for CASSLQGGTDTQYF.

This chain uses TRBV30 with TRBJ1-5, with D perhaps matching TRBD1 (5 bases). In germline, CDR1 is GTSNPN, CDR2 SVGIG (reference sequence). Trimming stripped 0 bases from V and 7 bases from J, with 13 bases between. This CDR3 has 14 amino acids. CDR3 bases: TGTGCCTGGAGTGTAGCGCAGGGTGGACAGCCCCAGCATTTT. Encoded protein: CAWSVAQGGQPQHF.

The chain joins TRBV7-9 to TRBJ1-2; a possible D gene is TRBD1 (6 bases). V dropped 1 base and J dropped 1 base, with 7 bases sitting between them. Germline-derived CDR1 and CDR2 are SEHNR and FQNEAQ (reference sequence). CDR3 length: 14 amino acids. This chain's CDR3 is CASSLGDNNYGYTF. The CDR3 nucleotides are TGTGCCAGCAGCTTAGGGGACAATAACTATGGCTACACCTTC.

The rearrangement joins TRBV6-2 or TRBV6-3 to TRBJ1-1; D may be TRBD1 (5 bases). The germline V gene encodes CDR1 MNHEY and CDR2 SVGEGT. V shed 2 bases and J shed 2 bases, with 15 bases lying between them. CDR3 length: 16 amino acids. CDR3 nucleotide sequence: TGTGCCAGCAGTTACACAGGCGTGGCAGATAACACTGAAGCTTTCTTT. Translated, it gives CASSYTGVADNTEAFF.